Listed here are 21 T cell receptor beta chains from one sample, sequenced in a study of cytomegalovirus exposure and HLA in healthy donors. Use of 60 Vbeta and 13 Jbeta primers characterized the PCR. The method was immunoSEQ multiplex PCR; TCRdb's version includes in-frame clones alone and lacks a portion of them. Of about 130,000 clones in the sample, around 72% were seen once. The specimen sequenced was PBMCs. All receptors derive from a man aged 25-45 years in good health and CMV-seronegative.

The chain uses TRBV7-3 and TRBJ2-6; 7 bases match TRBD2. This CDR3 contains 18 residues. Germline CDR1 SGHTA, CDR2 FQGTGA. V lost 1 base and J lost 0; bases outside the gene matches: 6. In DNA, the CDR3 is TGTGCCAGCAGCTTAAGGAGTGGGAGGGGCTCTGGGGCCAACGTCCTGACTTTC. This gives the protein CASSLRSGRGSGANVLTF.

This chain uses TRBV7-9 with TRBJ2-5; D perhaps matches TRBD1 (5 bases). The CDR3 runs to 15 residues. CDR1 is SEHNR and CDR2 is FQNEAQ in the germline V gene (reference sequence). The ends were cut back, 7 bases at V and 1 base at J, with 16 bases in the middle. The CDR3 is CASTLGWGSQETQYF. The CDR3 nucleotides read TGTGCCAGCACCCTTGGATGGGGCAGCCAAGAGACCCAGTACTTC.

V usage is TRBV10-3 and J usage is TRBJ2-1, with 11 bases fitting TRBD2. The CDR3 has 13 amino acids. After removal of 10 bases from V and 6 bases from J, the junction contained 5 bases not matched to a gene. CDR1 is ENHRY and CDR2 is SYGVKD in the germline V gene. CDR3 sequence (DNA): TGTGCCACTCGGACTAGCGGGCTCAATGAGCAGTTCTTC. It encodes CATRTSGLNEQFF.

The chain carries TRBV30 and TRBJ1-2; D call uncertain. Trimming shortened V by 1 base and J by 4 bases, and 13 bases separated the two germline ends. Germline loops: CDR1 GTSNPN, CDR2 SVGIG (reference sequence). The CDR3 sequence is 14 residues long. The CDR3 protein is CAWSATVGVYGYTF. The CDR3 region has the DNA TGTGCCTGGAGTGCTACGGTCGGTGTCTATGGCTACACCTTC.

J is TRBJ2-4 and V is TRBV4-2, with D perhaps matching TRBD2 (6 bases). CDR1 is LGHNA and CDR2 is YNFKEQ in the germline V gene. The CDR3 has 15 residues. V was pared by 0 bases and J by 8 bases, with 14 bases between. CDR3 nucleotide sequence: TGTGCCAGCAGCCAAGATCTGGAACGGGGGTACATTCAGTACTTC. Translated, it gives CASSQDLERGYIQYF.

This clone was seen more than once but under ten times. This rearrangement joins TRBV27 to TRBJ1-5; TRBD1 agrees at 8 bases. The V segment lost 4 bases and the J segment 6 bases; nucleotides outside the gene matches: 14. Germline V gene sequence: CDR1 MNHEY, CDR2 SMNVEV (reference sequence). CDR3 length: 17 residues. The CDR3 nucleotides read TGTGCCAGCAGTTCGTCCTATCAGGGGGCAAAAGGTCAGCCCCAGCATTTT. This codes for CASSSSYQGAKGQPQHF.

The rearrangement joins TRBV19 to TRBJ2-5; 7 bases are a match to TRBD1. The J call could be wrong; TRBJ2-7 is a better fit for the DNA end. The germline CDR1 and CDR2 sequences are LNHDA and SQIVND (reference sequence). This CDR3 has 15 residues. CDR3 DNA: TGTGCCAGTAGTATCTACAGGGGTGGTCCCTACGAGCAGTACTTC. Its protein is CASSIYRGGPYEQYF.

The chain combines TRBV2 with TRBJ2-3; D not resolved. The CDR3 extends over 13 amino acids. With 1 base removed from V and 5 bases from J, the gap between germline ends came to 7 bases. CDR1 SNHLY and CDR2 FYNNEI come from the germline V gene. CDR3 loop: CASSEESGDTQYF. The CDR3 nucleotides are TGTGCCAGCAGTGAAGAGAGTGGAGATACGCAGTATTTT.

This chain links TRBV30 with TRBJ1-4, with D hard to call. The CDR3 consists of 16 residues. Trimming stripped 0 bases from V and 7 bases from J, with 18 bases between. The germline CDR1 and CDR2 sequences are GTSNPN and SVGIG (reference sequence). CDR3 nucleotides: TGTGCCTGGAGTGTACAACACCTCCCCCTTGGTGAAAAACTGTTTTTT. Encoded protein: CAWSVQHLPLGEKLFF.

The rearrangement links TRBV15 to TRBJ1-1; D is unclear. CDR1 and CDR2 (germline): LNHNV, YYDKDF (reference sequence). The CDR3 totals 16 residues. Trimming cost V 0 bases and J 2 bases, with 13 bases left between them. The CDR3 spells CATSRDHQAANTEAFF. In DNA form, the CDR3 reads TGTGCCACCAGCAGAGATCATCAAGCGGCAAACACTGAAGCTTTCTTT.

J is TRBJ2-7 and V is TRBV7-9; TRBD2 matches 11 bases. Germline assignment: CDR1 SEHNR and CDR2 FQNEAQ (reference sequence). CDR3 length: 16 amino acids. The V gene end was trimmed by 5 bases and the J gene end by 5 bases; junction bases not matched to a gene: 11. CDR3 loop: CASSLHALAGGHEQYF. CDR3 nucleotides: TGTGCCAGCAGCCTTCACGCCCTAGCGGGGGGCCACGAGCAGTACTTC.

The chain joins TRBV5-1 to TRBJ1-1; no clear D. CDR3 length: 14 residues. V was clipped by 2 bases and J by 0 bases, with 8 bases between them. Germline values: CDR1 SGHRS, CDR2 YFSETQ. The CDR3 DNA follows: TGCGCCAGCAGCTTACAATCCCTGAACACTGAAGCTTTCTTT. Protein sequence: CASSLQSLNTEAFF.

The rearrangement links TRBV6-6 to TRBJ1-2; a possible D gene is TRBD1 (6 bases). Trimming removed 3 bases at V and 4 bases at J, with 18 bases between. Germline V gene sequence: CDR1 MNHNY, CDR2 SVGAGI (reference sequence). This CDR3 has 16 residues. CDR3 region: CASSYFQDRKAYGYTF. The CDR3 nucleotides read TGTGCCAGCAGTTATTTCCAGGACAGAAAAGCCTATGGCTACACCTTC.

Only a few counts were recorded for this clone. The J gene is TRBJ1-1, the V gene TRBV28; no definite D call. Germline values: CDR1 MDHEN, CDR2 SYDVKM. V lost 8 bases and J lost 5, with 9 bases in between. CDR3 length equals 11 residues. The CDR3 region is CASPSVTEAFF. CDR3 nucleotide sequence: TGTGCCAGCCCGTCGGTAACTGAAGCTTTCTTT. Drawing the rest from reference TRBV28 and TRBJ1-1, the complete variable domain is DVKVTQSSRYLVKRTGEKVFLECVQDMDHENMFWYRQDPGLGLRLIYFSYDVKMKEKGDIPEGYSVSREKKERFSLILESASTNQTSMYLCASPSVTEAFFGQGTRLTVV.

V gene TRBV2 combines with J gene TRBJ2-3, with D hard to call. Per germline, CDR1 SNHLY and CDR2 FYNNEI. Between the trimmed V and J ends, which lost 7 bases and 5 bases, there was a span of 10 bases. This CDR3 is built from 12 residues. The CDR3 DNA reads TGTGCCAGCACTACTGTTAAAGATACGCAGTATTTT. It yields the protein CASTTVKDTQYF.

J is TRBJ1-2 and V is TRBV7-3; D is possibly TRBD1 (5 bases). The V and J ends lost 3 bases and 7 bases respectively, with 24 bases between them. The CDR3 is 17 amino acids. The germline V gene encodes CDR1 SGHTA and CDR2 FQGTGA. The CDR3 region has the DNA TGTGCCAGCAGCTTCACAATGCGGACACTCTATTTGACTGGCTACACCTTC. Translation gives CASSFTMRTLYLTGYTF.

The V call is TRBV5-1, the J call TRBJ2-5, with unresolved D. The J call is uncertain, as TRBJ2-7 better fits the DNA end. The CDR3 is 13 amino acids. Germline-derived CDR1 and CDR2 are SGHRS and YFSETQ. CDR3 residues: CASSPLVVAEQYF. As DNA, the CDR3 is TGCGCCAGCAGCCCCCTGGTAGTTGCCGAGCAGTACTTC.

To note about this clone: At one boundary the junction diverges from the germline segment, which might be a read error. The V call is TRBV7-7, the J call TRBJ2-5; the D gene is possibly TRBD2 (5 bases). Germline V gives CDR1 SSHAT, CDR2 FNYEAQ (reference sequence). This CDR3 is built from 14 residues. CDR3 in DNA: TGTGCTAGCAGCCCCACGGGAACGGAAGAGACCCAGTACTTC. It specifies CASSPTGTEETQYF.

The chain employs TRBV10-3 and TRBJ1-6; the D gene is possibly TRBD1 (5 bases). Per the germline V gene, CDR1 is ENHRY and CDR2 is SYGVKD. The CDR3 is 17 amino acids. The V end lost 1 base, the J end lost 8 bases, and 18 bases lay between the germline ends. CDR3 nucleotide sequence: TGTGCCATCAGTGAGTGGGACGTGGCAGGGAGGTATTCACCCCTCCACTTT. Protein sequence: CAISEWDVAGRYSPLHF.

This clone came up once. J is TRBJ2-3 and V is TRBV2; the match to TRBD2 covers 9 bases. Germline V gene lookup returns CDR1 SNHLY and CDR2 FYNNEI. The V segment lost 7 bases and the J segment 1 base; nucleotides outside the gene matches: 12. The CDR3 is 17 residues long. CDR3 sequence: CASTRGAGGGGTDTQYF. As DNA, the CDR3 is TGTGCCAGCACTCGAGGAGCGGGGGGCGGGGGCACAGATACGCAGTATTTT.

The genes are TRBV9 and TRBJ1-3, with D maybe TRBD1 (6 bases). CDR1 is SGDLS, CDR2 YYNGEE, per germline. V lost 3 bases and J 0 bases, leaving 16 bases between the germline ends. This CDR3 comprises 17 residues. The CDR3 DNA is TGTGCCAGCAGCGATGGACAGTTTGGACTCTCTGGAAACACCATATATTTT. Its translation is CASSDGQFGLSGNTIYF.